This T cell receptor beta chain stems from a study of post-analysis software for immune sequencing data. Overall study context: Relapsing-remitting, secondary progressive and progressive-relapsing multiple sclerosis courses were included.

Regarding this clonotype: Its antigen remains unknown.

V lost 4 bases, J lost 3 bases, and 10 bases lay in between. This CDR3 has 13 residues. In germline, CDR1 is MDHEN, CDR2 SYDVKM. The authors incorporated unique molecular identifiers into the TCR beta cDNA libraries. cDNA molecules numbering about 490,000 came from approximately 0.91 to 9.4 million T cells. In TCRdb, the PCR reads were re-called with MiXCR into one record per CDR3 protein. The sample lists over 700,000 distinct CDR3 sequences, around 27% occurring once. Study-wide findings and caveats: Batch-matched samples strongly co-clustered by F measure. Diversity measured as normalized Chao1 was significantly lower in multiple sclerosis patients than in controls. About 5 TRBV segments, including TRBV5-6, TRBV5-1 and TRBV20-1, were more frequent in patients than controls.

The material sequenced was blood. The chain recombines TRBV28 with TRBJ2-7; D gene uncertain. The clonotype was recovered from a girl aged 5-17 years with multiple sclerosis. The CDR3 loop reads CASSSDGRYEQYF. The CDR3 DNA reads TGTGCCAGCAGTTCGGACGGTCGCTACGAGCAGTACTTC.